This record covers a single T cell receptor (beta chain). This clone's antigen is unknown. Base qualities were left out, and no much larger clone turns up one base away. This sample was taken from a study of shared clonotypes between healthy human individuals (dated by TCRdb to 2019 to 2021). About the investigation overall: Three men and two women, aged 18 to 49 years, made up the cohort. Per donor, three plates each were used for CD4 naive and CD4 memory, two for CD8 naive, and one for CD8 memory. To increase sequencing depth and limit assay-specific biases, TCR repertoire library preparation and sequencing were carried out by different laboratories using diverse techniques. To estimate repertoire size and how much clonotypes are shared between individuals, the study performed deep sequencing of blood TCR repertoires from five healthy adults. Leukapheresis yielded between about 0.9 and 9.5 billion PBMCs per donor.

Taken from the germline V gene (reference sequence), the CDR1 and CDR2 loops are WNHNN and SYGVQD. V is cut by 2 bases and J by 4 bases, and the space between the germline ends is 5 bases. There are 13 amino acids in the CDR3, from cysteine to phenylalanine inclusive. The kept DNA is CDR3 alone, 39 bases in frame from the first base. Using the deep immunoSEQ assay, multiplex PCR amplified TCR CDR3 regions from genomic DNA. For each cell subset, the extracted genomic DNA was distributed evenly across all wells of several immunoSEQ 96-well plates, and each plate served as one replicate. For sorted subsets, each replicate PCR was loaded with roughly 200 ng genomic DNA, equivalent to about 30,000 T cell genomes. The purified libraries were quantified using a Qubit 3.0 fluorometer, sized with a Bioanalyzer 2100, and then quantified again using the KAPA Library Quantification kit. Every immunoSEQ 96-well plate was sequenced on a dedicated single-read 150-cycle Illumina NextSeq 550 flow cell. The authors processed their data as follows. Because the immunoSEQ output held only junctional sequences and lacked quality scores, the filtering could not match the filtering applied to full-length reads. Sequences were annotated with PyIR, a Python wrapper for IgBLAST v1.9, using IMGT germline references to assign V/J genes and CDR3. Reads were filtered out if the reads had weak V/J assignments (E-value above 1e-6), no CDR3, stop codons, out-of-frame junctions, or ambiguous translated residues. V3J clonotypes were defined as sequences sharing an identical inferred V gene, J gene, and CDR3 amino acid sequence. The percentage overlap between two repertoires was calculated by dividing the number of shared unique clonotypes by the size of the smaller repertoire. RTK rarefaction, the Chao1 estimator, and Recon v2.1 estimates of unobserved clonotypes were used to assess repertoire richness. Generation probabilities for all TCRbeta clonotypes obtained by the gDNA method from a handful of donors were computed using OLGA. TCRdb carries this immuneACCESS record with in-frame sequences only. Its versions omit some clonotypes, under half of them owing to an unresolved V gene in the studies checked, with the rest unexplained. That table furnishes V, J and clone size, whereas the DNA furnished D and trimming. Here the sample has around 1.9 million clones; 85% to 95% occur a single time. More than 1.5% of the sample belongs to the ten largest clones.

Beyond this particular receptor, the publication reports: The small number of donors limited the genetic and exposure-history diversity represented. Pairwise subsampling indicated that sequencing depth was expected to affect the degree of clonotype sharing among donors. Compared with non-shared clonotypes, clonotypes shared by all four sorted-subset donors had higher generation probabilities. Sampling was limited to blood, and TCR repertoires in tissue likely differ from TCR repertoires in blood. Sharing across four donors was observed for about 5% of naive CD4, over 3% of naive CD8, around 2.5% of memory CD4, and over 0.3% of memory CD8 clonotypes. Rarefaction of sorted-subset datasets indicated incomplete sequencing despite the large sequencing depth. Estimated clonotype richness was generally larger for naive than for memory subsets.

CD8 naive samples were obtained by positive selection for CCR7 among CD45RO-negative cells, yielding a CD45RA+CCR7+ population from which TemRA cells were excluded. Healthy HIV-negative adults with no recently reported acute infections or vaccinations were included as donors. Every donor was a Caucasian adult residing in Nashville, Tennessee, USA. Blood was obtained by leukapheresis, after which PBMCs were separated by Ficoll-Histopaque density gradient centrifugation and cryopreserved in liquid nitrogen vapor phase. Purity and quantity of every magnetically sorted T cell population were checked by analytical flow cytometry. Each sorted fraction had its genomic DNA isolated and then quantified by UV absorbance on a Nanodrop 2000c.

The sequence was collected from a man between 18 and 29 years old in good health. Some clones in this sample may be carry-over from other donors' samples. The chain employs TRBV10-1 and TRBJ2-2; TRBD1 is possibly the D segment (5 matching bases). Sample: naive CD8+ T cells from PBMCs. The meaning of the sample's cell subset or site label: CD45RA+CCR7+. CDR3 sequence: CASSEGATGELFF. The sequenced DNA: TGCGCCAGCAGTGAGGGGGCCACCGGGGAGCTGTTTTTT.